Below are 28 T cell receptor beta chains sequenced from a single sample in a study of technical replicates of blood from several donors. Data came from immunoSEQ multiplex PCR; TCRdb stores just in-frame clones and leaves some out. The sample holds some 78,000 clones, 90% to 95% seen once. What was sequenced was T cells isolated from PBMCs. Every receptor here comes from a human donor in good health.

This clone was counted once. The rearrangement links TRBV7-2 to TRBJ2-3, with D unresolved. Germline loops: CDR1 SGHTA, CDR2 FQGNSA. V was cut by 2 bases and J by 3 bases, with 3 bases left in between. The CDR3 contains 12 residues. CDR3 in DNA: TGTGCCAGCAGCTTACCAACAGATACGCAGTATTTT. Translation gives CASSLPTDTQYF.

V usage is TRBV30 and J usage is TRBJ1-2; TRBD1 might be the D (6 bases). The V end was cut by 5 bases, the J end by 4 bases, with 14 bases between. This CDR3 is 13 amino acids long. CDR1 is GTSNPN and CDR2 is SVGIG in the germline V gene (reference sequence). This CDR3 is CAWYPRDTYGYTF. In DNA form, the CDR3 reads TGTGCCTGGTATCCCCGGGACACCTATGGCTACACCTTC. Looking up the rest from reference TRBV30 and TRBJ1-2 gives the full variable domain: SQTIHQWPATLVQPVGSPLSLECTVEGTSNPNLYWYRQAAGRGLQLLFYSVGIGQISSEVPQNLSASRPQDRQFILSSKKLLLSDSGFYLCAWYPRDTYGYTFGSGTRLTVV.

This sequence joins TRBV29-1 and TRBJ2-7, with D perhaps TRBD1 (8 bases). The CDR3 extends over 14 amino acids. V lost 5 bases to trimming and J lost 3 bases, with 17 bases between them. Germline loops: CDR1 SQVTM, CDR2 ANQGSEA. The CDR3 DNA follows: TGCAGCGTTCACAGGGGGGGGACATACTACGAGCAGTACTTC. This codes for CSVHRGGTYYEQYF.

The rearrangement uses TRBV5-1 and TRBJ2-7; 14 nucleotides match TRBD2. The CDR3 is 15 residues long. The ends lost 3 bases at V and 1 base at J; junction bases unmatched: 0. Germline assignment: CDR1 SGHRS and CDR2 YFSETQ. The DNA of the CDR3 is TGCGCCAGCAGCTGGACTAGCGGGAGGTCCTACGAGCAGTACTTC. This encodes CASSWTSGRSYEQYF.

The chain carries TRBV7-2 and TRBJ1-5; 7 nucleotides align to TRBD1. The CDR3 runs to 16 residues. Germline loops: CDR1 SGHTA, CDR2 FQGNSA. V lost 5 bases and J lost 3; bases outside the gene matches: 10. CDR3 loop: CASSGQVGENNQPQHF. The CDR3 DNA reads as TGTGCCAGCAGCGGACAGGTGGGTGAGAACAATCAGCCCCAGCATTTT. The full variable domain, in which reference TRBV7-2 and TRBJ1-5 provide the parts outside the CDR3, is GAGVSQSPSNKVTEKGKDVELRCDPISGHTALYWYRQSLGQGLEFLIYFQGNSAPDKSGLPSDRFSAERTGGSVSTLTIQRTQQEDSAVYLCASSGQVGENNQPQHFGDGTRLSIL.

This clone has just one count. The V call is TRBV11-2, the J call TRBJ2-7; 8 bases map to TRBD2. Germline V CDR1 and CDR2: SGHAT, FQNNGV. The V gene end was trimmed by 5 bases and the J gene end by 4 bases; junction bases not matched to a gene: 7. The CDR3 extends over 14 amino acids. CDR3 sequence reads: CASSPGTSPYEQYF. CDR3 nucleotide sequence: TGTGCCAGCAGCCCTGGGACTAGTCCGTACGAGCAGTACTTC.

This sequence joins TRBV4-1 and TRBJ2-7; TRBD2 aligns across 11 bases. The junction had 8 bases not matched to a gene; V was cut back by 1 base and J by 3 bases. The CDR3 has 17 residues. Germline CDR1 reads MGHRA; CDR2 reads YSYEKL. CDR3 in amino acids: CASSQVPSGRTLYEQYF. Here the CDR3 DNA reads TGCGCCAGCAGCCAAGTCCCTAGCGGGAGGACCCTCTACGAGCAGTACTTC.

The rearrangement joins TRBV25-1 to TRBJ2-1; TRBD1 aligns across 8 bases. Germline CDR1 reads MGHDK; CDR2 reads SYGVNS. The CDR3 loop spans 12 amino acids. V was pared by 6 bases and J by 7 bases, with 2 bases of the junction left unmatched. The chain's CDR3 is CASRQGGNEQFF. CDR3 nucleotides: TGTGCCAGCAGACAGGGGGGAAATGAGCAGTTCTTC.

The rearrangement joins TRBV4-3 to TRBJ2-7; D perhaps matches TRBD1 (6 bases). The CDR3 is 13 residues long. The V end was cut by 5 bases, the J end by 3 bases, with 11 bases between. Germline CDR1 is LGHNA and CDR2 is YSLEER. Here the CDR3 reads CASSSDRNYEQYF. Written as DNA, the CDR3 is TGCGCCAGCAGCTCTGACAGGAACTACGAGCAGTACTTC.

The chain couples TRBV7-2 to TRBJ2-7; D call uncertain. This CDR3 is 16 amino acids long. Per the germline V gene, CDR1 is SGHTA and CDR2 is FQGNSA. V was shortened by 3 bases and J by 2 bases, with 17 bases between the two germline ends. CDR3 region: CASSLGWAELTYEQYF. DNA of the CDR3: TGTGCCAGCAGCTTGGGTTGGGCAGAGCTAACCTACGAGCAGTACTTC.

The chain couples TRBV5-4 to TRBJ2-5; possibly TRBD2 for D (5 bases). CDR1 SGHNT and CDR2 YYREEE come from the germline V gene (reference sequence). V was cut by 4 bases and J by 2 bases, with 9 bases left in between. The CDR3 has 13 residues. The CDR3 DNA follows: TGTGCCAGCAGCGAGGGATTACAAGAGACCCAGTACTTC. It specifies CASSEGLQETQYF.

The gene calls are TRBV2 and TRBJ2-3; D gene uncertain. Trimming removed 5 bases from V and 2 bases from J, with 5 bases in between. From germline, CDR1 is SNHLY and CDR2 FYNNEI. The CDR3 extends over 12 amino acids. Written as DNA, the CDR3 is TGTGCCAGCAGTATAGCCACAGATACGCAGTATTTT. Translating gives CASSIATDTQYF.

This clone has just one count. V is TRBV7-8 and J is TRBJ2-7; TRBD2 is a possible D gene (6 bases). Germline V gives CDR1 SGHVS, CDR2 FQNEAQ. CDR3 length: 14 residues. Between the trimmed V and J ends, which lost 1 base and 4 bases, there was a span of 11 bases. CDR3 in DNA: TGTGCCAGCAGCTTAGTCGGGAGTCTATACGAGCAGTACTTC. This codes for CASSLVGSLYEQYF. Full variable domain (missing parts from reference TRBV7-8 and TRBJ2-7): GAGVSQSPRYKVAKRGQDVALRCDPISGHVSLFWYQQALGQGPEFLTYFQNEAQLDKSGLPSDRFFAERPEGSVSTLKIQRTQQEDSAVYLCASSLVGSLYEQYFGPGTRLTVT.

The V and J genes are TRBV28 and TRBJ1-1, with D possibly being TRBD1 (6 bases). This CDR3 has 14 amino acids. The V end lost 4 bases, the J end lost 4 bases, and 13 bases lay between the germline ends. Germline CDR1 reads MDHEN; CDR2 reads SYDVKM. CDR3 protein: CASSYEGGSTEAFF. CDR3 DNA: TGTGCCAGCAGTTACGAAGGGGGAAGCACTGAAGCTTTCTTT.

The rearrangement joins TRBV7-2 to TRBJ2-3, with a weak D call TRBD2 (6 bases). Between the trimmed V and J ends, which lost 1 base and 5 bases, there was a span of 19 bases. Germline values: CDR1 SGHTA, CDR2 FQGNSA. The CDR3 sequence is 17 residues long. The CDR3 region is CASSLVLVAREEDTQYF. The CDR3 bases are TGTGCCAGCAGCTTAGTTTTAGTGGCCAGGGAGGAAGATACGCAGTATTTT.

The J gene is TRBJ2-1, the V gene TRBV2; 13 bases map to TRBD2. CDR1 is SNHLY and CDR2 is FYNNEI in the germline V gene. The trim removed 11 bases at V and 9 bases at J, leaving 7 bases unmatched. This CDR3 has 13 amino acids. The CDR3 loop reads CALRLAGGGEQFF. The DNA of the CDR3 is TGTGCCTTGAGACTAGCGGGAGGAGGTGAGCAGTTCTTC. Complete variable domain (other parts from reference TRBV2 and TRBJ2-1): EPEVTQTPSHQVTQMGQEVILRCVPISNHLYFYWYRQILGQKVEFLVSFYNNEISEKSEIFDDQFSVERPDGSNFTLKIRSTKLEDSAMYFCALRLAGGGEQFFGPGTRLTVL.

The chain links TRBV29-1 to TRBJ2-7; 10 positions match TRBD2. The CDR3 totals 14 residues. CDR1 and CDR2 from the germline V gene are SQVTM and ANQGSEA. Losses at the gene ends were 3 bases for V and 4 bases for J; bases not matched to a gene: 6. The CDR3 DNA is TGCAGCGTTGACCTAGCGGGAGTGGGGTACGAGCAGTACTTC. Amino acid sequence: CSVDLAGVGYEQYF.

The V gene is TRBV6-4, the J gene TRBJ2-2, with TRBD2 matching 11 bases. Germline V gene data show CDR1 as MRHNA and CDR2 as SNTAGT. The ends lost 5 bases at V and 6 bases at J; junction bases unmatched: 5. CDR3 length: 15 amino acids. In DNA form, the CDR3 reads TGTGCCAGCAGTTATACTAGCGGGAGTGCCGGGGAGCTGTTTTTT. Encoded protein: CASSYTSGSAGELFF.

The genes are TRBV28 and TRBJ1-5; 9 bases match TRBD1. This CDR3 is 16 amino acids long. Germline assignment: CDR1 MDHEN and CDR2 SYDVKM. With 8 bases clipped from V and 1 base from J, the junction kept 9 bases outside the gene matches. CDR3 sequence reads: CASAVPDRGSNQPQHF. CDR3 sequence (DNA): TGTGCCAGCGCAGTCCCGGACAGGGGAAGCAATCAGCCCCAGCATTTT.

The rearrangement uses TRBV11-1 and TRBJ2-7, with D unclear. Trimming cost V 2 bases and J 4 bases, with 9 bases left between them. Germline CDR1 SGHAT, CDR2 FQDESV (reference sequence). The CDR3 runs 13 residues. This CDR3 is CASSLPGNYEQYF. CDR3 coding DNA: TGTGCCAGCAGCTTACCAGGCAATTACGAGCAGTACTTC.

The chain employs TRBV7-3 and TRBJ2-7, with 8 bases that match TRBD2. CDR3 length: 15 residues. Trimming removed 2 bases from V and 1 base from J; junction bases left unmatched: 4. Germline CDR1 SGHTA, CDR2 FQGTGA. CDR3 DNA: TGTGCCAGCAGCTTATCTGCGGGGGGATCCTACGAGCAGTACTTC. The encoded protein is CASSLSAGGSYEQYF.

The rearrangement uses TRBV7-2 and TRBJ2-1; TRBD2 aligns across 8 bases. Germline trimming cut 4 bases from V and 8 bases from J; bases unmatched to any gene: 16. This CDR3 spans 17 amino acids. The V gene's germline CDR1 is SGHTA and CDR2 FQGNSA. The CDR3 bases are TGTGCCAGCAGCTCCCCTCCCGGGACTAGTCCATTCGATGAGCAGTTCTTC. It is translated as CASSSPPGTSPFDEQFF.

The rearrangement links TRBV7-9 to TRBJ2-1; D not certain. V lost 1 base to trimming and J lost 0 bases, with 4 bases between them. Germline V gene sequence: CDR1 SEHNR, CDR2 FQNEAQ (reference sequence). The CDR3 is 14 residues long. CDR3: CASSLESSYNEQFF. The CDR3 nucleotides read TGTGCCAGCAGCTTAGAGAGCTCCTACAATGAGCAGTTCTTC.

This chain links TRBV30 with TRBJ2-1, with 9 bases aligning to TRBD1. CDR1 and CDR2 from the germline V gene are GTSNPN and SVGIG (reference sequence). The V gene end was trimmed by 7 bases and the J gene end by 1 base; junction bases not matched to a gene: 2. This CDR3 is 13 amino acids long. The CDR3 region is CASGQGSYNEQFF. The CDR3 DNA sequence: TGTGCCTCGGGACAGGGATCCTACAATGAGCAGTTCTTC. The complete variable domain, with remaining parts taken from reference TRBV30 and TRBJ2-1, reads SQTIHQWPATLVQPVGSPLSLECTVEGTSNPNLYWYRQAAGRGLQLLFYSVGIGQISSEVPQNLSASRPQDRQFILSSKKLLLSDSGFYLCASGQGSYNEQFFGPGTRLTVL.

This chain connects TRBV7-3 to TRBJ1-5; a possible D gene is TRBD1 (6 bases). From germline, CDR1 is SGHTA and CDR2 FQGTGA. This CDR3 region has 13 residues. Trimming removed 2 bases at V and 5 bases at J, with 7 bases between. CDR3 coding DNA: TGTGCCAGCAGCTTATCAGGGGATCAGCCCCAGCATTTT. Translation gives CASSLSGDQPQHF.

The V gene is TRBV27, the J gene TRBJ2-2, with D unclear. V lost 2 bases and J 0 bases, leaving 7 bases between the germline ends. CDR3 length equals 15 residues. Germline V gene lookup returns CDR1 MNHEY and CDR2 SMNVEV (reference sequence). CDR3 amino acids: CASSLHSPNTGELFF. CDR3 nucleotide sequence: TGTGCCAGCAGTTTACACAGTCCGAACACCGGGGAGCTGTTTTTT.

The V and J genes are TRBV19 and TRBJ1-2; 8 bases fit TRBD1. The CDR3 has 15 residues. The trim removed 7 bases at V and 2 bases at J, leaving 9 bases unmatched. CDR1 and CDR2 (germline): LNHDA, SQIVND (reference sequence). CDR3 nucleotide sequence: TGTGCCAGTAAACCGGGACAGGTTGGGAACTATGGCTACACCTTC. Its translation: CASKPGQVGNYGYTF.

This sequence joins TRBV4-1 and TRBJ2-1, with D perhaps TRBD1 (6 bases). The CDR3 length is 13 residues. Trimming removed 2 bases from V and 7 bases from J, with 9 bases in between. The germline gives CDR1 MGHRA, CDR2 YSYEKL. The CDR3 here is CASSQSTGNEQFF. The DNA for the CDR3 is TGCGCCAGCAGCCAAAGTACAGGGAATGAGCAGTTCTTC.